Below, 27 T cell receptor beta chains from the same sample are listed, as sequenced in a study of blood T cells in healthy people across ages. Primed by a sample-barcoded 5' primer and a J-beta primer mix, a second PCR proceeded for 7 to 11 cycles. TCRdb redid the calling of the 5' RACE reads with MiXCR, one entry per CDR3 protein. The sample contains some 690,000 distinct CDR3 sequences, about 20% of which appear only once. The sample was blood. The receptors stem from an older man in good health.

The chain has TRBV5-1 and TRBJ2-6; no clear D. The CDR3 consists of 17 residues. The germline CDR1 and CDR2 sequences are SGHRS and YFSETQ. The germline V and J ends were trimmed by 0 bases and 2 bases, with 12 bases remaining between them. CDR3 sequence: CASSLGVLRTGANVLTF. For the CDR3, the DNA is TGCGCCAGCAGCTTGGGAGTGTTGCGCACTGGGGCCAACGTCCTGACTTTC. Combining the CDR3 with reference TRBV5-1 and TRBJ2-6 gives the whole variable domain KAGVTQTPRYLIKTRGQQVTLSCSPISGHRSVSWYQQTPGQGLQFLFEYFSETQRNKGNFPGRFSGRQFSNSRSEMNVSTLELGDSALYLCASSLGVLRTGANVLTFGAGSRLTVL.

CDR3 sequence: CSVATSGSDTQYF. CDR3 DNA sequence: TGCAGCGTTGCGACTAGCGGATCAGATACGCAGTATTTT. The chain combines TRBV29-1 with TRBJ2-3, with 9 bases identical to TRBD2. Germline CDR1 is SQVTM and CDR2 is ANQGSEA. The CDR3 consists of 13 residues. V lost 4 bases, J lost 4 bases, and 3 bases stayed unmatched.

The chain combines TRBV12-3 or TRBV12-4 with TRBJ1-4, with no clear D. The CDR3 runs 14 residues. Trimming stripped 8 bases from V and 3 bases from J, with 13 bases between. CDR3 DNA: TGTGCCAGCTCTTACCAGATAGCTAATGAAAAACTGTTTTTT. Amino acid sequence: CASSYQIANEKLFF.

The rearrangement joins TRBV9 to TRBJ2-3, with D possibly being TRBD2 (5 bases). The CDR3 runs to 16 residues. Deletions cut 0 bases from V and 0 bases from J, with 11 bases between. Germline assignment: CDR1 SGDLS and CDR2 YYNGEE. DNA for the CDR3: TGTGCCAGCAGCGTAGAAATCGGACTTAGCACAGATACGCAGTATTTT. This translates into CASSVEIGLSTDTQYF.

This clonotype was recorded a few times. One end of the junction is discordant with germline, which a read error may explain. This CDR3 is CAVSESDRVRNEQFF. CDR3 nucleotide sequence: TGTGCCGTCAGTGAGTCCGACAGGGTTAGGAATGAGCAGTTCTTC. The V call is TRBV10-3, the J call TRBJ2-5, with 7 bases identical to TRBD1. The DNA end lines up better with TRBJ2-1; the J call may be wrong. Per germline, CDR1 ENHRY and CDR2 SYGVKD. The length of the CDR3 is 15 residues.

The chain has TRBV6-1 and TRBJ2-7; perhaps TRBD1 as D (6 bases). The germline V gene encodes CDR1 MNHNS and CDR2 SASEGT. Trimming left V 1 base short and J 0 bases short, with 10 bases between. This CDR3 has 15 residues. This CDR3 is CASSEETGSSYEQYF. The CDR3 region has the DNA TGTGCCAGCAGTGAAGAAACAGGGAGCTCCTACGAGCAGTACTTC.

The rearrangement joins TRBV12-3 or TRBV12-4 to TRBJ2-3; TRBD2 agrees at 9 bases. The trim removed 6 bases at V and 5 bases at J, leaving 9 bases unmatched. This CDR3 spans 15 amino acids. The CDR3 reads CASSSAAGGLDTQYF. CDR3 DNA: TGTGCCAGCAGCTCGGCGGCGGGAGGGCTAGATACGCAGTATTTT.

This clonotype has just a few counts. This rearrangement joins TRBV29-1 to TRBJ1-4; no firm D call. CDR1 and CDR2 from the germline V gene are SQVTM and ANQGSEA. This CDR3 is built from 15 residues. V was pared by 7 bases and J by 0 bases, with 15 bases between. The CDR3 protein is CSASGPLATNEKLFF. The CDR3 nucleotides read TGCAGCGCTTCCGGGCCCTTGGCAACTAATGAAAAACTGTTTTTT.

The chain employs TRBV25-1 and TRBJ1-1, with 9 nucleotides matching TRBD1. The V gene's germline CDR1 is MGHDK and CDR2 SYGVNS. This CDR3 comprises 13 residues. The junction had 4 bases not matched to a gene; V was cut back by 6 bases and J by 5 bases. CDR3 coding DNA: TGTGCCAGCAGAGGACAGGGGAAAACTGAAGCTTTCTTT. This encodes CASRGQGKTEAFF.

V is TRBV5-1 and J is TRBJ2-4; 9 positions match TRBD1. J was trimmed by 1 base and V by 4 bases; bases with no gene match: 9. Germline V gives CDR1 SGHRS, CDR2 YFSETQ. The CDR3 has 17 amino acids. In DNA form, the CDR3 reads TGCGCCAGCAGCGGTGTACAGGGGGCATTGGCCAAAAACATTCAGTACTTC. Translating it yields CASSGVQGALAKNIQYF.

This clonotype was seen repeatedly, ten times or more. The chain carries TRBV30 and TRBJ2-6; 8 nucleotides agree with TRBD1. The CDR3 extends over 18 amino acids. J gave up 2 bases and V 8 bases, and 17 bases lay outside the gene matches. Per the germline V gene, CDR1 is GTSNPN and CDR2 is SVGIG (reference sequence). The DNA of the CDR3 is TGTGCCGGACAGGGAACTCATCTACCCTTTCCTGGGGCCAACGTCCTGACTTTC. This codes for CAGQGTHLPFPGANVLTF.

V usage is TRBV9 and J usage is TRBJ2-6; 8 nucleotides align to TRBD2. This CDR3 comprises 14 residues. From germline, CDR1 is SGDLS and CDR2 YYNGEE. Losses at the gene ends were 4 bases for V and 13 bases for J; bases not matched to a gene: 10. The CDR3 DNA sequence: TGTGCCAGCAGCCGAAAAAGTAGCGGGGAGGTCCTGACTTTC. Residues: CASSRKSSGEVLTF.

At least ten counts were recorded for this clonotype. The CDR3 region is CASSPGAGETQYF. As DNA, the CDR3 is TGCGCCAGCAGCCCCGGGGCTGGTGAGACCCAGTACTTC. The rearrangement uses TRBV4-3 and TRBJ2-5; D is possibly TRBD1 or TRBD2 (5 bases each). V was shortened by 4 bases and J by 5 bases, with 11 bases between the two germline ends. CDR1 and CDR2 (germline): LGHNA, YSLEER. There are 13 residues in the CDR3.

This clonotype was counted a few times. V and J are TRBV15 and TRBJ2-3, with 10 bases aligning to TRBD2. Germline trimming cut 3 bases from V and 6 bases from J; bases unmatched to any gene: 6. Looked up from germline, CDR1 is LNHNV and CDR2 is YYDKDF (reference sequence). This CDR3 is built from 15 residues. CDR3 region: CATSSRAGGQDTQYF. The DNA of the CDR3 is TGTGCCACCAGCAGCAGAGCGGGGGGGCAGGATACGCAGTATTTT.

The chain couples TRBV7-7 to TRBJ2-5; D gene ambiguous. In germline, CDR1 is SSHAT, CDR2 FNYEAQ (reference sequence). This CDR3 region has 14 residues. Between the trimmed V and J ends, which lost 2 bases and 4 bases, there was a span of 11 bases. The CDR3 region is CASSLSGFRETQYF. Written as DNA, the CDR3 is TGTGCCAGCAGCTTATCTGGCTTTCGAGAGACCCAGTACTTC.

This clonotype was picked up a small number of times. Likely a read error: the CDR3 ends without its conserved phenylalanine or tryptophan. The chain links TRBV12-3 or TRBV12-4 to TRBJ2-1; no clear D gene. The end of the DNA fits TRBJ2-7 better, so the J call may be wrong. The CDR3 consists of 13 residues. DNA for the CDR3: TGTGCCAGCAGTTCAGGACCAACATACGAGCAGTACCTC. Its protein product is CASSSGPTYEQYL.

The chain combines TRBV4-3 with TRBJ2-3; 7 bases agree with TRBD2. Germline values: CDR1 LGHNA, CDR2 YSLEER. The trim removed 4 bases at V and 3 bases at J, leaving 7 bases unmatched. This CDR3 is 15 amino acids long. This CDR3 is CASSRRVGGTDTQYF. In nucleotides, the CDR3 is TGCGCCAGCAGCCGTCGGGTGGGAGGGACAGATACGCAGTATTTT.

This clonotype was detected ten times or more. The chain combines TRBV11-2 with TRBJ2-5, with D unresolved. Trimming removed 2 bases from V and 0 bases from J, with 10 bases in between. Germline assignment: CDR1 SGHAT and CDR2 FQNNGV. The CDR3 sequence is 15 residues long. CDR3 DNA: TGTGCCAGCAGCTTATCGCATCAGAACCAAGAGACCCAGTACTTC. Amino acid sequence: CASSLSHQNQETQYF.

The rearrangement joins TRBV29-1 to TRBJ2-7; the D gene is possibly TRBD1 (5 bases). Trimming shortened V by 0 bases and J by 9 bases, and 12 bases separated the two germline ends. Germline V gene sequence: CDR1 SQVTM, CDR2 ANQGSEA. The CDR3 extends over 12 amino acids. CDR3 protein: CSVEEGAPGQYF. CDR3 sequence (DNA): TGCAGCGTTGAAGAAGGGGCCCCTGGGCAGTACTTC.

The rearrangement uses TRBV20-1 and TRBJ1-3; 7 bases match TRBD1. From germline, CDR1 is DFQATT and CDR2 SNEGSKA (reference sequence). V was clipped by 6 bases and J by 4 bases; unmatched bases: 6. The CDR3 extends over 13 amino acids. The CDR3 DNA reads as TGCAGTGCGCCAGGGGGATCCGGAAACACCATATATTTT. This codes for CSAPGGSGNTIYF.

The CDR3 DNA is TGTGCCAGCAGCTTAGTCCAGGGCGGAGGAAACACCATATATTTT. Its translation: CASSLVQGGGNTIYF. J is TRBJ1-3 and V is TRBV7-2, with D possibly matching TRBD1 (5 bases). The CDR3 totals 15 residues. Trimming cost V 1 base and J 4 bases, with 11 bases left between them. Germline CDR1 reads SGHTA; CDR2 reads FQGNSA.

CDR3 in amino acids: CSTYRGEETQYF. In DNA, the CDR3 is TGCAGCACTTACAGGGGCGAGGAGACCCAGTACTTC. The chain couples TRBV29-1 to TRBJ2-5, with TRBD1 matching 7 bases. CDR3 length equals 12 residues. Germline CDR1 is SQVTM and CDR2 is ANQGSEA. The junction had 8 bases not matched to a gene; V was cut back by 8 bases and J by 5 bases.

This clonotype was counted only a few times. The J gene is TRBJ2-2, the V gene TRBV5-6; D unclear. Germline V gene data show CDR1 as SGHDT and CDR2 as YYEEEE. Deletions cut 3 bases from V and 4 bases from J, with 22 bases between. This CDR3 has 18 amino acids. In nucleotides, the CDR3 is TGTGCCAGCAGCTCCCTGCTCTCGATCATTCCGGGCACCGGGGAGCTGTTTTTT. Encoded protein: CASSSLLSIIPGTGELFF.

This clonotype was counted many times. The chain employs TRBV12-3 or TRBV12-4 and TRBJ2-4, with D possibly matching TRBD1 (5 bases). The CDR3 totals 12 residues. V gave up 8 bases and J gave up 5 bases, with 10 bases separating them. CDR3 region: CASCRAENIQYF. The DNA of the CDR3 is TGTGCCAGCTGCAGGGCGGAAAACATTCAGTACTTC.

This clonotype appeared many times. The chain recombines TRBV20-1 with TRBJ1-2; D is unresolved. The length of the CDR3 is 12 residues. Germline values: CDR1 DFQATT, CDR2 SNEGSKA (reference sequence). Trimming shortened V by 0 bases and J by 2 bases, and 4 bases separated the two germline ends. Written as DNA, the CDR3 is TGCAGTGCTAGAGATGGAAACTATGGCTACACCTTC. The encoded protein is CSARDGNYGYTF.

The rearrangement links TRBV19 to TRBJ2-1; 9 bases match TRBD2. This CDR3 has 16 residues. V shed 3 bases, J shed 0 bases, and the junction held 3 bases outside the gene matches. Germline V gives CDR1 LNHDA, CDR2 SQIVND (reference sequence). CDR3 region: CASSIGTSRSYNEQFF. The CDR3 DNA sequence: TGTGCCAGTAGTATTGGGACTAGCCGCTCCTACAATGAGCAGTTCTTC.

The chain is built from TRBV5-5 and TRBJ1-4, with unresolved D. This CDR3 has 14 amino acids. V lost 0 bases, J lost 5 bases, and 8 bases lay in between. Germline V lookup: CDR1 SGHKS, CDR2 YYEKEE (reference sequence). CDR3: CASSLAMQNEKLFF. The CDR3 region has the DNA TGTGCCAGCAGCTTGGCTATGCAGAATGAAAAACTGTTTTTT.